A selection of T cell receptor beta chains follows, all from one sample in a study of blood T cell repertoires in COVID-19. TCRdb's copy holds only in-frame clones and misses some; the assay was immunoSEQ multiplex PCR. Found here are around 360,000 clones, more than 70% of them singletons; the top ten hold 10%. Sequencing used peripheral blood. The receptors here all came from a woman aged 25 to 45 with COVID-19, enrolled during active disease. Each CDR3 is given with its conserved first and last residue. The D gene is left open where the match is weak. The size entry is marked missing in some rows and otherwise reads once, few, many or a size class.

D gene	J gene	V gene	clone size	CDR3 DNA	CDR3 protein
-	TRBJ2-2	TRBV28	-	TGTGCCAGCAGGCTAACGGGACACGCGAACACCGGGGAGCTGTTTTTT	CASRLTGHANTGELFF
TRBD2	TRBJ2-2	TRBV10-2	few	TGCGCCAGCAGGTCAGCGGGAGAGATTTACACCGGGGAGCTGTTTTTT	CASRSAGEIYTGELFF
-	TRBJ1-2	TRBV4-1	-	TGCGCCAGCAGCCCCTGGGAGGCGGGTGGCTACACCTTC	CASSPWEAGGYTF
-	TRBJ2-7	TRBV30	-	TGTGCCTGGAGCGGGGGTAGCTCCTACGAGCAGTACTTC	CAWSGGSSYEQYF
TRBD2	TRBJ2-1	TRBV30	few	TGTGCCTGGAGTGTAACGGGACTAGCGGGAGGGCCAGATAACAATGAGCAGTTCTTC	CAWSVTGLAGGPDNNEQFF
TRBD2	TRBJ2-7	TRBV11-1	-	TGTGCCAGCAGCCCCGGACTAGCGGGAGTCTGGGAGCAGTACTTC	CASSPGLAGVWEQYF
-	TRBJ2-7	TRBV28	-	TGTGCCAGCAGTTCAGGGGTGGGAGCCTACGAGCAGTACTTC	CASSSGVGAYEQYF
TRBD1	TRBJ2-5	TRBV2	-	TGTGCCAGCAGTGGCCGGACAGGTCAAGAGACCCAGTACTTC	CASSGRTGQETQYF
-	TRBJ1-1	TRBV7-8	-	TGTGCCAGCAGCTTAGCCCGGAACACTGAAGCTTTCTTT	CASSLARNTEAFF
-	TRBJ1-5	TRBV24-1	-	TGTGCCACCAGTGATTTGCTTGCAGGGAAGGGTAATCAGCCCCAGCATTTT	CATSDLLAGKGNQPQHF
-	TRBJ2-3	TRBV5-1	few	TGCGCCAGCAGCCCGCGCCCGCTAGAGGTCACAGATACGCAGTATTTT	CASSPRPLEVTDTQYF
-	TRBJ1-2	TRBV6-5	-	TGTGCCCTAGGAACAGGAGCTAACTATGGCTACACCTTC	CALGTGANYGYTF
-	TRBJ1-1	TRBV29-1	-	TGCAGCGTTCGCTTAGGGGGCACTGAAGCTTTCTTT	CSVRLGGTEAFF
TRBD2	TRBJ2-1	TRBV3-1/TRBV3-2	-	TGTGCCAGCACCCTCGCGGGGGGCAGGGATGAGCAGTTCTTC	CASTLAGGRDEQFF
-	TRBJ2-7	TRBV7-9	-	TGTGCCAGCGGGAGCGCGTACGAGCAGTACTTC	CASGSAYEQYF
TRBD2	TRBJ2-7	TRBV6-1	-	TGTGCCAGCAGTGAAGGGGGAGGGTCCTACGAGCAGTACTTC	CASSEGGGSYEQYF
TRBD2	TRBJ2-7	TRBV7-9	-	TGTGCCAGCAGCCCAAGACTAGCGCCCCACGAGCAGTACTTC	CASSPRLAPHEQYF
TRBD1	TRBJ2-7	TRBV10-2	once	TGCGCCAGCATGGTACAGGGGGCCTCGGAGCAGTACTTC	CASMVQGASEQYF
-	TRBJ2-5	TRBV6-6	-	TGTGCCAGCAGTTACCAAAGCCTCCAAGAGACCCAGTACTTC	CASSYQSLQETQYF
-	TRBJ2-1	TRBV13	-	TGTGCCAGCAGTATGGCGCGGGGTGAGCAGTTCTTC	CASSMARGEQFF